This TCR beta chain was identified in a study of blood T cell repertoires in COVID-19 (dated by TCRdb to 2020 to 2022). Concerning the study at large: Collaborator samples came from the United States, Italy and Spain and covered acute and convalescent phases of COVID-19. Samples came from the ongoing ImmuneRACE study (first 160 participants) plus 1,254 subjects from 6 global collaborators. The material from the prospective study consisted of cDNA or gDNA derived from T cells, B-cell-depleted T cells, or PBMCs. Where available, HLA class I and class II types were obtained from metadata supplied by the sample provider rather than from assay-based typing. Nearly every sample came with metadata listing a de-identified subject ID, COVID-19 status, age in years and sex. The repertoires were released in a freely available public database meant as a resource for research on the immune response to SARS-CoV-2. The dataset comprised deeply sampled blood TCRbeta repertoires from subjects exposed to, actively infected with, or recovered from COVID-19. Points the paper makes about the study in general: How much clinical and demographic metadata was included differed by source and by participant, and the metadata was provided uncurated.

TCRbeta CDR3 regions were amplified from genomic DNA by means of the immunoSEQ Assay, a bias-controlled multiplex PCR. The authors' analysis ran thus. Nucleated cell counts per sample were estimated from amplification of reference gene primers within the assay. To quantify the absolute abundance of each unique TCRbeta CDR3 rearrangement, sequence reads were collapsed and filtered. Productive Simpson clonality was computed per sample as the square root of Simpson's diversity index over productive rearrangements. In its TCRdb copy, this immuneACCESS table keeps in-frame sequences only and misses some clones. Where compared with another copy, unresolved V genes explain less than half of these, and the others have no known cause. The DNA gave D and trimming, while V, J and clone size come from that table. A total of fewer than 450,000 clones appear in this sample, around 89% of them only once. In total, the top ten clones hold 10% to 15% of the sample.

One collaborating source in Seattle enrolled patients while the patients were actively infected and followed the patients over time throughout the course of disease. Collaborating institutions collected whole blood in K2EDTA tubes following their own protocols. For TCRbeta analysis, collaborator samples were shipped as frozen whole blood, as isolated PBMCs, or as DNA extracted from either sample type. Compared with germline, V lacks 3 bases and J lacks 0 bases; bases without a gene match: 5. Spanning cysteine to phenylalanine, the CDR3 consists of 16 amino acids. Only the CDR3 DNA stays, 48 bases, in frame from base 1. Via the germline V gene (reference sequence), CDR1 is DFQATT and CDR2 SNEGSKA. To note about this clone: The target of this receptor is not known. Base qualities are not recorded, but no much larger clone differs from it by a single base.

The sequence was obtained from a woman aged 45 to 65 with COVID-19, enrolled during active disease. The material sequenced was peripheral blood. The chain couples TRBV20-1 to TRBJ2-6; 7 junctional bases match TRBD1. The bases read TGCAGTGCTAGTCTACAGGGGTCCTCTGGGGCCAACGTCCTGACTTTC. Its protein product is CSASLQGSSGANVLTF.